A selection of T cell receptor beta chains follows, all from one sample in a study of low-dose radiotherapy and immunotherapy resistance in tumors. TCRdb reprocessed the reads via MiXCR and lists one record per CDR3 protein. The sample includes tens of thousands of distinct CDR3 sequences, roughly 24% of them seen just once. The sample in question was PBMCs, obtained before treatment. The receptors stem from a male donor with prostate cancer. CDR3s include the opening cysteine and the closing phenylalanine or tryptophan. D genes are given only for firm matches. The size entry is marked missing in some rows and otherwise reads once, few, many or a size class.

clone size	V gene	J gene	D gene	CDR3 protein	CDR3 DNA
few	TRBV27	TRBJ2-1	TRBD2	CASRETSGASYNEQFF	TGTGCCAGCAGGGAGACTAGCGGGGCTTCCTACAATGAGCAGTTCTTC
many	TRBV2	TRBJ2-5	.	CASSENGQTETQYF	TGTGCCAGCAGTGAGAACGGCCAAACGGAGACCCAGTACTTC
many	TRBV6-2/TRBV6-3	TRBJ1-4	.	CASIVLRSSRGASEKLFF	TGTGCCAGCATTGTGCTCCGGTCCAGTCGGGGGGCTAGTGAAAAACTGTTTTTT
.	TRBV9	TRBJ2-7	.	CASSVGGSSTYEQYF	TGTGCCAGCAGCGTAGGGGGGAGTTCTACCTACGAGCAGTACTTC
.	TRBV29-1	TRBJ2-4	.	CSGLRVDGIQYF	TGCAGCGGACTACGGGTGGATGGCATTCAGTACTTC
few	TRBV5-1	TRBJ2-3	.	CASSDIMADTQYF	TGCGCCAGCTCGGACATAATGGCAGATACGCAGTATTTT
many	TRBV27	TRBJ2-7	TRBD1	CASSRDRGPYEQYF	TGTGCCAGCAGCAGGGACAGGGGGCCCTACGAGCAGTACTTC
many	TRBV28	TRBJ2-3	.	CASSLGGTDTQYF	TGTGCCAGCAGTCTAGGGGGCACAGATACGCAGTATTTT
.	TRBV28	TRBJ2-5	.	CASSFLGVVTQYF	TGTGCCAGCAGTTTCCTCGGGGTGGTGACCCAGTACTTC
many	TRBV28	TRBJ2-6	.	CATRSRDAGANVLTF	TGTGCCACCAGAAGCAGGGACGCTGGGGCCAACGTCCTGACTTTC
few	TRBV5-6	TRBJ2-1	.	CASSSREGLLNEQFF	TGTGCCAGCAGCTCCCGCGAGGGACTCCTTAATGAGCAGTTCTTC
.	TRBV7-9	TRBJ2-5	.	CASYPGSPRGETQYF	TGTGCCAGCTACCCGGGGAGCCCCAGGGGAGAGACCCAGTACTTC
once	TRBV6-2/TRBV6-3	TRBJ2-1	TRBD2	CASSYSTSGIPLGFF	TGTGCCAGCAGTTACTCGACTAGCGGGATACCCCTGGGGTTCTTC
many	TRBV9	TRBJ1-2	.	CASSVRAGFYGYTF	TGTGCCAGCAGCGTAAGGGCCGGGTTCTATGGCTACACCTTC
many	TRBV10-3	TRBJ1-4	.	CAISESLGAGTNEKLFF	TGTGCCATCAGTGAGTCGTTGGGGGCTGGCACTAATGAAAAACTGTTTTTT
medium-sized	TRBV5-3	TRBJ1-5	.	CASSPDPNQPQHF	TGTGCCAGCAGCCCCGACCCGAATCAGCCCCAGCATTTT
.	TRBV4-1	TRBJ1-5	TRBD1	CASSQMGQGGGQPQHF	TGCGCCAGCAGCCAGATGGGACAGGGAGGTGGACAGCCCCAGCATTTT
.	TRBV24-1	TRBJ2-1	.	CATSDYNEQFF	TGTGCCACCAGTGACTACAATGAGCAGTTCTTC
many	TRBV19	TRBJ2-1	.	CAARPRESQGEQFF	TGTGCCGCGCGACCCCGGGAATCTCAGGGTGAGCAGTTCTTC